The rows below give T cell receptor beta chains drawn from one sample of a study of blood T cell repertoires in COVID-19. TCRdb keeps only in-frame clones here, not all; method: immunoSEQ multiplex PCR. This sample has around 200,000 clones; about nine tenths occur once, and the top ten carry roughly 0.69%. Sequences were obtained from peripheral blood. Source of these receptors: a man aged 35-49 years with acute or convalescent COVID-19. Both conserved end residues are part of each CDR3. A D gene is named only where the DNA matches it firmly.

J gene | V gene | D gene | CDR3 protein
TRBJ2-5 | TRBV10-3 | TRBD1 | CATGPGQGIQETQYF
TRBJ2-3 | TRBV11-3 | TRBD2 | CASSPSLAGVADTQYF
TRBJ2-7 | TRBV15 | TRBD1 | CATTPGQSTYEQYF
TRBJ2-7 | TRBV19 | - | CASSIGQREQYF
TRBJ1-2 | TRBV29-1 | - | CSVEDREVIYGYTF
TRBJ2-3 | TRBV10-3 | TRBD2 | CAISELADTDTQYF
TRBJ1-6 | TRBV5-1 | - | CASSLGVTASSYNSPLHF
TRBJ1-2 | TRBV2 | TRBD1 | CASSETQGSPYGYTF
TRBJ1-5 | TRBV11-2 | - | CASSLAGGGNQPQHF
TRBJ2-3 | TRBV18 | TRBD2 | CASSSLGTSGALVDTQYF
TRBJ2-7 | TRBV28 | TRBD1 | CASSIDRVRSYEQYF
TRBJ2-7 | TRBV7-8 | TRBD1 | CASSLDRDRNTYEQYF
TRBJ2-4 | TRBV7-9 | - | CASSRTAERVQYF
TRBJ1-2 | TRBV5-1 | TRBD1 | CASSPAGTAYGYTF
TRBJ2-2 | TRBV5-4 | TRBD1 | CASSFPQGANTGELFF
TRBJ1-2 | TRBV29-1 | TRBD1 | CSGGGGQDPNYGYTF
TRBJ2-7 | TRBV7-2 | - | CASKSGSVYEQYF
TRBJ2-1 | TRBV27 | - | CASIHRVTRSYNEQFF
TRBJ2-3 | TRBV5-1 | TRBD2 | CASSSGGSGKQADTQYF
TRBJ2-7 | TRBV4-2 | TRBD2 | CASSQVGGRDEQYF
TRBJ2-1 | TRBV19 | - | CASSMAAGAYNEQFF
TRBJ2-7 | TRBV7-9 | TRBD2 | CASSWGLAGGPLPYEQYF
TRBJ2-3 | TRBV6-6 | TRBD2 | CASTLLAGVPYF
TRBJ2-3 | TRBV11-2 | - | CASSLHESTDTQYF
TRBJ2-5 | TRBV11-2 | TRBD1 | CASSIGDRGPETQYF
TRBJ2-3 | TRBV9 | TRBD2 | CASSPQAGAAYF
TRBJ2-5 | TRBV4-1 | - | CASSQVQDSRGETQYF
TRBJ1-5 | TRBV27 | - | CASSISVGGGYQPQHF
TRBJ2-4 | TRBV30 | - | CAWSLWDLAKNIQYF
TRBJ1-5 | TRBV28 | - | CASSLTFRDTLNQPQHF
TRBJ2-7 | TRBV9 | - | CASSVVEAGLGEQYF
TRBJ2-3 | TRBV30 | TRBD2 | CAWSKRAGGFTDTQYF
TRBJ2-7 | TRBV9 | TRBD2 | CASSASGFPYEQYF
TRBJ2-1 | TRBV2 | TRBD2 | CASSEGLGLAINEQFF
TRBJ1-1 | TRBV7-3 | - | CASSSRAGLTEAFF
TRBJ1-4 | TRBV19 | - | CASSIRTLTGSNEKLFF
TRBJ1-1 | TRBV5-5 | TRBD1 | CASSSGTAMNTEAFF
TRBJ1-6 | TRBV6-5 | - | CASSYAMSSYNSPLHF
TRBJ1-5 | TRBV7-2 | - | CASSAGQRNRPQHF
TRBJ2-2 | TRBV30 | - | CAWRSGVSGELFF
TRBJ2-7 | TRBV7-9 | TRBD1 | CASSRYPDRSRLSYYEQYF
TRBJ2-7 | TRBV18 | - | CASSRWQSSYEQYF
TRBJ2-7 | TRBV28 | - | CASIYGVAGSSYEQYF
TRBJ2-7 | TRBV3-1/TRBV3-2 | - | CASSQGSGPDEQYF
TRBJ1-2 | TRBV5-6 | - | CASSPVRTYGYTF
TRBJ1-2 | TRBV4-1 | - | CASSPQAAGDYGYTF
TRBJ1-1 | TRBV6-5 | - | CASRREWIDTEAFF
TRBJ2-1 | TRBV19 | TRBD1 | CASSITGGSYNEQFF
TRBJ2-3 | TRBV5-8 | - | CASSFDRSDTQYF
TRBJ1-2 | TRBV7-9 | - | CASSDPQVPGGYTF
TRBJ2-1 | TRBV27 | TRBD2 | CASSLSGAYNEQFF
TRBJ2-1 | TRBV2 | TRBD2 | CASSETLAGGPNEQFF
TRBJ2-1 | TRBV30 | TRBD2 | CAWSVGASGRRYNEQFF
TRBJ2-2 | TRBV3-1/TRBV3-2 | - | CASSQDLVQGLVGELFF
TRBJ2-3 | TRBV10-1 | TRBD1 | CASSLGQTSTDTQYF
TRBJ2-1 | TRBV21-1 | - | CASSKDGQGPTNNEQFF
TRBJ1-2 | TRBV6-5 | TRBD1 | CASRKAGGRGYTF